This TCR beta chain was captured in a study of graft-versus-host responses after intestinal transplantation. Study details: The whole recipient group had anti-thymocyte globulin induction followed by tacrolimus and steroids for around 3 years.

This clone was recorded a few times. Its target is unknown. Clones were sequenced by immunoSEQ multiplex PCR, and TCRdb holds only the in-frame ones, with some missing. The profile shows about 85,000 clones, under 95% of them singletons. Study results and limitations: Levels of circulating GvH clones at their peak were associated with early post-transplant HvG declines.

Trimming left V 6 bases short and J 0 bases short, with 6 bases between. The CDR3 extends over 13 amino acids. Germline loops: CDR1 MNHEY, CDR2 SMNVEV (reference sequence). The V call is TRBV27, the J call TRBJ1-3; D gene uncertain. Specimen: unstimulated CD8+ T cells sorted from spleen or lymph node cells, collected before transplant. This sequence originates from a human donor who was the organ donor for an intestinal transplant. The CDR3 region has the DNA TGTGCCAGCAGCCCCGGCTCTGGAAACACCATATATTTT. The encoded protein is CASSPGSGNTIYF.